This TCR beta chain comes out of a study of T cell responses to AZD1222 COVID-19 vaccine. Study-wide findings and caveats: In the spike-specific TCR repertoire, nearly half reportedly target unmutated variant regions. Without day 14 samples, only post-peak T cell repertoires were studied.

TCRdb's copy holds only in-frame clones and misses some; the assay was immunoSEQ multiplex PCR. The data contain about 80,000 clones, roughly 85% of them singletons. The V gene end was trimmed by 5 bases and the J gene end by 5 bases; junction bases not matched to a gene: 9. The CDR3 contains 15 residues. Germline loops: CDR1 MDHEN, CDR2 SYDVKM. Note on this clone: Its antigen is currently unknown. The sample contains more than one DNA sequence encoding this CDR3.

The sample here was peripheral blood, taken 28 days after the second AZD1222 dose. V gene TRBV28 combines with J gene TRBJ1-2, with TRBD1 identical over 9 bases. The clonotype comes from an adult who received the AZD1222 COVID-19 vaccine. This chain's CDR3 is CASSPRTGVGYGYTF. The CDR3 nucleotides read TGTGCCAGCAGTCCACGGACAGGGGTAGGGTATGGCTACACCTTC.